Listed here are 13 T cell receptor beta chains from one sample, sequenced in a study of shared clonotypes between healthy human individuals. TCRdb keeps only in-frame clones here, not all; method: immunoSEQ multiplex PCR. The data hold about 610,000 clones, with about 96% observed a single time. The specimen sequenced was naive CD4+ T cells sorted from blood. Noted subset: CD45RA+ positively selected. These receptors came from a woman younger than 45 in good health.

This clone was observed a single time. The chain uses TRBV18 and TRBJ2-7; D gene uncertain. The CDR3 is 13 amino acids. V lost 4 bases to trimming and J lost 0 bases, with 7 bases between them. The germline gives CDR1 KGHSH, CDR2 LQKENI. This chain's CDR3 is CASSLANSYEQYF. The CDR3 DNA follows: TGTGCCAGCTCACTTGCGAACTCCTACGAGCAGTACTTC.

The gene calls are TRBV28 and TRBJ2-1, with D tentatively TRBD1 or TRBD2 (6 bases each). This CDR3 has 17 amino acids. Germline CDR1 and CDR2: MDHEN and SYDVKM. V dropped 8 bases and J dropped 0 bases, with 20 bases sitting between them. Written as DNA, the CDR3 is TGTGCCAGCCTTGAGGGGGGAGAGGATGGCTCCTACAATGAGCAGTTCTTC. It is translated as CASLEGGEDGSYNEQFF.

This chain connects TRBV29-1 to TRBJ1-1, with D tentatively TRBD1 (5 bases). This CDR3 comprises 13 residues. Germline values: CDR1 SQVTM, CDR2 ANQGSEA. The germline V and J ends were trimmed by 8 bases and 1 base, with 14 bases remaining between them. The CDR3 DNA sequence: TGCAGCTGCTGGGACGGGCAGAACACTGAAGCTTTCTTT. As protein: CSCWDGQNTEAFF.

The rearrangement links TRBV5-3 to TRBJ2-7; D perhaps matches TRBD2 (6 bases). TRBV5-3 is an open reading frame whose function is uncertain. The V end was cut by 0 bases, the J end by 3 bases, with 16 bases between. This CDR3 has 16 residues. The DNA for the CDR3 is TGTGCCAGAAGCTTGGTAGTGGGGGACTTTCGCTACGAGCAGTACTTC. It codes for CARSLVVGDFRYEQYF.

The V call is TRBV7-9, the J call TRBJ2-1, with TRBD2 matching 7 bases. Germline lookup yields CDR1 SEHNR and CDR2 FQNEAQ (reference sequence). There are 14 residues in the CDR3. The junction had 16 bases not matched to a gene; V was cut back by 5 bases and J by 15 bases. The CDR3 spells CASSRNTLAGLPFF. The CDR3 nucleotides read TGTGCCAGCAGCCGAAACACCTTAGCGGGTCTGCCGTTCTTC.

The chain uses TRBV28 and TRBJ2-5; D ambiguous. The DNA end is more similar to TRBJ2-7, so the J call may be wrong. Germline V lookup: CDR1 MDHEN, CDR2 SYDVKM. This CDR3 spans 11 amino acids. The CDR3 bases are TGTGCCAGCACGTCCGCGTACGAGCAGTACTTC. Translating it yields CASTSAYEQYF.

The genes are TRBV5-1 and TRBJ2-7, with D possibly being TRBD2 (6 bases). The V end was cut by 0 bases, the J end by 1 base, with 14 bases between. The CDR3 covers 16 residues. Germline CDR1 SGHRS, CDR2 YFSETQ. The CDR3 loop reads CASSLAMGGASYEQYF. Here the CDR3 DNA reads TGCGCCAGCAGCTTGGCCATGGGAGGAGCGTCCTACGAGCAGTACTTC.

The gene calls are TRBV5-4 and TRBJ2-2, with a weak D call TRBD2 (5 bases). CDR3 length: 17 residues. Per the germline V gene, CDR1 is SGHNT and CDR2 is YYREEE (reference sequence). V lost 0 bases, J lost 1 base, and 13 bases lay in between. CDR3 nucleotides: TGTGCCAGCAGCTTGGGTTTGGAGCGGATGAACACCGGGGAGCTGTTTTTT. This gives the protein CASSLGLERMNTGELFF.

The rearrangement joins TRBV5-4 to TRBJ1-2; tentatively, D is TRBD1 (5 bases). The germline V gene has CDR1 SGHNT and CDR2 YYREEE (reference sequence). CDR3 length equals 11 residues. The V end lost 4 bases, the J end lost 8 bases, and 9 bases lay between the germline ends. CDR3 sequence reads: CASSKQGGYTF. DNA of the CDR3: TGTGCCAGCAGCAAGCAGGGAGGCTACACCTTC.

This rearrangement joins TRBV5-1 to TRBJ1-3, with D possibly TRBD1 on 5 matching bases. The CDR3 is 15 amino acids. The V end was cut by 4 bases, the J end by 6 bases, with 17 bases between. Germline loops: CDR1 SGHRS, CDR2 YFSETQ. The CDR3 region is CASSQFARDTNTIYF. The CDR3 nucleotides read TGCGCCAGCAGCCAATTCGCCAGGGATACAAACACCATATATTTT.

The chain uses TRBV27 and TRBJ2-1; TRBD2 matches at 7 bases. The germline CDR1 and CDR2 sequences are MNHEY and SMNVEV (reference sequence). Losses at the gene ends were 2 bases for V and 9 bases for J; bases not matched to a gene: 10. The CDR3 runs 15 residues. Here the CDR3 reads CASSLELAGWGEQFF. The CDR3, as DNA: TGTGCCAGCAGTTTAGAGTTAGCGGGTTGGGGTGAGCAGTTCTTC.

This rearrangement joins TRBV5-1 to TRBJ1-1; TRBD1 matches 7 bases. The CDR3 consists of 16 residues. CDR1 is SGHRS, CDR2 YFSETQ, per germline. V trimming: 0 bases; J trimming: 1 base; junction bases outside the gene matches: 6. In nucleotides, the CDR3 is TGCGCCAGCAGCTTGGAACAGGGGATAGCGAACACTGAAGCTTTCTTT. It codes for CASSLEQGIANTEAFF.

This clone was picked up one time. V usage is TRBV10-2 and J usage is TRBJ2-3, with D unresolved. Deletions cut 3 bases from V and 4 bases from J, with 8 bases between. The CDR3 is made up of 13 amino acids. The germline gives CDR1 WSHSY, CDR2 SAAADI. CDR3 in amino acids: CASSEEESDTQYF. CDR3 sequence (DNA): TGCGCCAGCAGTGAAGAAGAGTCAGATACGCAGTATTTT.